These 32 T cell receptor beta chains originate from one sample sequenced in a study of blood T cell repertoires in COVID-19. Sequenced by immunoSEQ multiplex PCR; TCRdb stores in-frame clones only, minus some. The table lists tens of thousands of clones, about 90% of them singletons. The sample was peripheral blood. The receptors originated from a human donor with active COVID-19. The donor label of this sample is uncertain.

This clone was seen a handful of times. V usage is TRBV24-1 and J usage is TRBJ2-1, with a tentative D call TRBD2 (6 bases). Trimming shortened V by 3 bases and J by 4 bases, and 21 bases separated the two germline ends. The length of the CDR3 is 18 residues. CDR1 is KGHDR and CDR2 is SFDVKD in the germline V gene. Here the CDR3 reads CATSDKFLPAGSYNEQFF. The CDR3 bases are TGTGCCACCAGTGATAAGTTCCTTCCGGCGGGGAGTTACAATGAGCAGTTCTTC.

This rearrangement joins TRBV29-1 to TRBJ2-1; 9 nucleotides line up with TRBD1. J was trimmed by 9 bases and V by 7 bases; bases with no gene match: 7. CDR1 is SQVTM and CDR2 is ANQGSEA in the germline V gene. The CDR3 contains 12 residues. The CDR3 protein is CSARQGVGEQFF. CDR3 DNA: TGCAGCGCTCGACAGGGGGTGGGTGAGCAGTTCTTC.

This chain links TRBV2 with TRBJ2-7; 9 nucleotides line up with TRBD2. Germline V gives CDR1 SNHLY, CDR2 FYNNEI. The CDR3 length is 13 residues. With 8 bases clipped from V and 2 bases from J, the junction kept 4 bases outside the gene matches. The CDR3 coding sequence is TGTGCCAGCCTTAGCGGGGGCCCCTACGAGCAGTACTTC. Translated, it gives CASLSGGPYEQYF.

This chain links TRBV6-1 with TRBJ1-4; D may be TRBD1 (5 bases). Per germline, CDR1 MNHNS and CDR2 SASEGT. Between the trimmed V and J ends, which lost 0 bases and 8 bases, there was a span of 10 bases. The CDR3 contains 14 residues. The CDR3, as DNA: TGTGCCAGCAGTGAAGCTGGGGGGGACGAAAAACTGTTTTTT. It translates to CASSEAGGDEKLFF.

J is TRBJ2-5 and V is TRBV4-3; 10 bases are shared with TRBD1. Germline V gives CDR1 LGHNA, CDR2 YSLEER. The CDR3 totals 15 residues. The ends lost 4 bases at V and 2 bases at J; junction bases unmatched: 4. The CDR3 bases are TGCGCCAGCAGCCGGGGACAGGGGCTACAAGAGACCCAGTACTTC. This codes for CASSRGQGLQETQYF.

V is TRBV7-2 and J is TRBJ1-3; D not resolved. CDR1 and CDR2 from the germline V gene are SGHTA and FQGNSA. The germline V and J ends were trimmed by 5 bases and 0 bases, with 11 bases remaining between them. CDR3 length equals 15 residues. CDR3 coding DNA: TGTGCCAGCAGCCCAAGCGGGTACTCTGGAAACACCATATATTTT. It is translated as CASSPSGYSGNTIYF.

The chain couples TRBV19 to TRBJ2-1; TRBD1 is a possible D gene (6 bases). V lost 5 bases and J 4 bases, leaving 12 bases between the germline ends. The CDR3 extends over 14 amino acids. Germline CDR1 reads LNHDA; CDR2 reads SQIVND (reference sequence). CDR3 DNA sequence: TGTGCCAGTAGTCCGTGGGACATTTACAATGAGCAGTTCTTC. This sequence encodes CASSPWDIYNEQFF.

This clone was detected once. The chain recombines TRBV18 with TRBJ1-4, with TRBD1 as a possible D gene (5 bases). The CDR3 extends over 13 amino acids. V was clipped by 2 bases and J by 8 bases, with 9 bases between them. Germline V gives CDR1 KGHSH, CDR2 LQKENI. CDR3 DNA: TGTGCCAGCTCACCAACCGGGGGGGAAAAACTGTTTTTT. Translating it yields CASSPTGGEKLFF.

The chain links TRBV18 to TRBJ2-5; D remains unclear. CDR1 is KGHSH and CDR2 is LQKENI in the germline V gene. The V end was cut by 3 bases, the J end by 5 bases, with 4 bases between. The CDR3 runs to 11 residues. In DNA, the CDR3 is TGTGCCAGCTCACCCTCGGAGACCCAGTACTTC. It codes for CASSPSETQYF. Complete variable domain (other parts from reference TRBV18 and TRBJ2-5): NAGVMQNPRHLVRRRGQEARLRCSPMKGHSHVYWYRQLPEEGLKFMVYLQKENIIDESGMPKERFSAEFPKEGPSILRIQQVVRGDSAAYFCASSPSETQYFGPGTRLLVL.

The chain uses TRBV28 and TRBJ2-7; maybe TRBD2 (6 bases). Germline V gene lookup returns CDR1 MDHEN and CDR2 SYDVKM. The V and J ends lost 3 bases and 6 bases respectively, with 15 bases between them. The CDR3 sequence is 14 residues long. CDR3 residues: CASSFLGWGGEQYF. In nucleotides, the CDR3 is TGTGCCAGCAGTTTTCTAGGGTGGGGAGGCGAGCAGTACTTC.

The genes are TRBV21-1 and TRBJ1-5. TRBV21-1 is noted as a pseudogene. The CDR3 has 13 residues. DNA for the CDR3: TGTGCCAGCAGCAGACGGGACAATCAGCCCCAGCATTTT. It encodes CASSRRDNQPQHF.

This clone was recorded a few times. This sequence joins TRBV5-1 and TRBJ2-1; D perhaps matches TRBD1 (6 bases). The CDR3 is 14 amino acids. From germline, CDR1 is SGHRS and CDR2 YFSETQ. The germline V and J ends were trimmed by 0 bases and 3 bases, with 7 bases remaining between them. CDR3 in DNA: TGCGCCAGCAGCTTGGGACAGGACTACAATGAGCAGTTCTTC. Amino acids: CASSLGQDYNEQFF.

This chain links TRBV27 with TRBJ1-1, with a tentative D call TRBD1 (5 bases). CDR1 and CDR2 (germline): MNHEY, SMNVEV (reference sequence). The CDR3 spans 13 residues. Deletions cut 6 bases from V and 8 bases from J, with 16 bases between. The CDR3, as DNA: TGTGCCAGCAGACTCAAGGACCGGGGGGAAGCTTTCTTT. Translating it yields CASRLKDRGEAFF.

This clone turned up a few times. The gene calls are TRBV2 and TRBJ2-5, with D unresolved. This CDR3 contains 12 residues. Trimming pared 2 bases from V and 2 bases from J, leaving 3 bases between. CDR1 and CDR2 from the germline V gene are SNHLY and FYNNEI. The CDR3 DNA reads as TGTGCCAGCAGTGAACAGCAAGAGACCCAGTACTTC. As protein: CASSEQQETQYF.

This rearrangement joins TRBV7-3 to TRBJ2-1; 7 bases map to TRBD2. V shed 1 base and J 7 bases; nucleotides not matched to a gene: 7. Germline CDR1 reads SGHTA; CDR2 reads FQGTGA. This CDR3 has 15 residues. In DNA, the CDR3 is TGTGCCAGCAGCTTAAGGGCTAGCGGTAAGAATGAGCAGTTCTTC. Translated: CASSLRASGKNEQFF.

The chain has TRBV13 and TRBJ2-5, with 10 bases fitting TRBD2. The CDR3 extends over 14 amino acids. Germline V CDR1 and CDR2: PRHDT, FYEKMQ (reference sequence). V lost 6 bases to trimming and J lost 5 bases; unmatched junction nucleotides: 6. The CDR3: CASRSSGSMETQYF. CDR3 DNA: TGTGCCAGCAGATCTAGCGGGAGTATGGAGACCCAGTACTTC.

The rearrangement uses TRBV7-9 and TRBJ2-5, with D uncertain. CDR1 is SEHNR, CDR2 FQNEAQ, per germline (reference sequence). V dropped 1 base and J dropped 5 bases, with 8 bases sitting between them. The length of the CDR3 is 13 residues. CDR3 in amino acids: CASSLGGLETQYF. CDR3 in DNA: TGTGCCAGCAGCTTAGGCGGCCTGGAGACCCAGTACTTC.

This clone was recorded a few times. V usage is TRBV6-2 or TRBV6-3 and J usage is TRBJ1-5; D is ambiguous. CDR1 is MNHEY, CDR2 SVGEGT, per germline. V shed 5 bases and J shed 2 bases, with 10 bases lying between them. This CDR3 contains 14 residues. This CDR3 is CASSPDSRNQPQHF. The CDR3 DNA follows: TGTGCCAGCAGTCCCGACTCTCGCAATCAGCCCCAGCATTTT.

The chain is built from TRBV5-1 and TRBJ1-2; the D is unclear. V shed 4 bases and J shed 0 bases, with 10 bases lying between them. Germline V gene sequence: CDR1 SGHRS, CDR2 YFSETQ. The CDR3 is 14 residues long. The CDR3 DNA reads TGCGCCAGCAGCCCAGAATCAGCTAACTATGGCTACACCTTC. This gives the protein CASSPESANYGYTF. Full variable domain (remainder filled in from reference TRBV5-1 and TRBJ1-2): KAGVTQTPRYLIKTRGQQVTLSCSPISGHRSVSWYQQTPGQGLQFLFEYFSETQRNKGNFPGRFSGRQFSNSRSEMNVSTLELGDSALYLCASSPESANYGYTFGSGTRLTVV.

The chain joins TRBV7-9 to TRBJ1-6, with 7 bases matching TRBD1. CDR1 and CDR2 from the germline V gene are SEHNR and FQNEAQ (reference sequence). Losses at the gene ends were 6 bases for V and 6 bases for J; bases not matched to a gene: 8. CDR3 length equals 15 residues. The CDR3 sequence: CASSYARGSNSPLHF. The CDR3 DNA reads TGTGCCAGCAGTTACGCCAGGGGGAGTAATTCACCCCTCCACTTT. Full variable domain (rest looked up from reference TRBV7-9 and TRBJ1-6): DTGVSQNPRHKITKRGQNVTFRCDPISEHNRLYWYRQTLGQGPEFLTYFQNEAQLEKSRLLSDRFSAERPKGSFSTLEIQRTEQGDSAMYLCASSYARGSNSPLHFGNGTRLTVT.

V usage is TRBV5-4 and J usage is TRBJ2-1; 14 bases agree with TRBD2. The CDR3 loop spans 17 amino acids. The germline V gene encodes CDR1 SGHNT and CDR2 YYREEE (reference sequence). The ends lost 1 base at V and 6 bases at J; junction bases unmatched: 6. The CDR3 coding sequence is TGTGCCAGCAGCTTGAAAGCGACTAGCGGGGGGGTCAATGAGCAGTTCTTC. Protein sequence: CASSLKATSGGVNEQFF.

V gene TRBV27 combines with J gene TRBJ2-7; TRBD1 is a possible D gene (5 bases). Germline V gene data show CDR1 as MNHEY and CDR2 as SMNVEV (reference sequence). With 0 bases removed from V and 5 bases from J, the gap between germline ends came to 8 bases. The CDR3 sequence is 13 residues long. This CDR3 is CASSLSGVDEQYF. In DNA, the CDR3 is TGTGCCAGCAGTTTATCAGGGGTCGACGAGCAGTACTTC.

V usage is TRBV7-9 and J usage is TRBJ2-7, with 8 nucleotides matching TRBD1. The CDR3 runs 14 residues. CDR1 and CDR2 (germline): SEHNR, FQNEAQ (reference sequence). V gave up 1 base and J gave up 6 bases; unmatched junction bases: 5. In DNA form, the CDR3 reads TGTGCCAGCAGCTTAGGGGGCACAGGGGGCGAGCAGTACTTC. Protein product: CASSLGGTGGEQYF. Full variable domain (remainder filled in from reference TRBV7-9 and TRBJ2-7): DTGVSQNPRHKITKRGQNVTFRCDPISEHNRLYWYRQTLGQGPEFLTYFQNEAQLEKSRLLSDRFSAERPKGSFSTLEIQRTEQGDSAMYLCASSLGGTGGEQYFGPGTRLTVT.

The CDR3, as DNA: TGTGCCAGCATTGGCTCGGGATTCATGAACACTGAAGCTTTCTTT. It translates to CASIGSGFMNTEAFF. This rearrangement joins TRBV28 to TRBJ1-1; D not certain. V lost 7 bases and J lost 0, with 15 bases in between. CDR3 length: 15 residues. The germline gives CDR1 MDHEN, CDR2 SYDVKM.

This chain uses TRBV5-1 with TRBJ2-4; 9 nucleotides line up with TRBD2. The CDR3 length is 15 residues. V dropped 1 base and J dropped 5; count of bases not matched to a gene: 4. Looked up from germline, CDR1 is SGHRS and CDR2 is YFSETQ. The CDR3 nucleotides read TGCGCCAGCAGCTTGTTTGCTAGCGGGGAAAACATTCAGTACTTC. Its protein product is CASSLFASGENIQYF.

The J gene is TRBJ2-2, the V gene TRBV9; 10 nucleotides match TRBD2. The J segment lost 1 base and the V segment lost 3 bases, leaving 3 bases of the junction unmatched. Germline V gene lookup returns CDR1 SGDLS and CDR2 YYNGEE. The CDR3 extends over 16 amino acids. Written as DNA, the CDR3 is TGTGCCAGCAGCGGTTTAGCGGGAGGGAACACCGGGGAGCTGTTTTTT. Encoded protein: CASSGLAGGNTGELFF.

A single count supports this clone. This chain's CDR3 is CASSPTESSYEQYF. The CDR3 bases are TGTGCCAGTAGCCCGACAGAGAGTTCCTACGAGCAGTACTTC. The J gene is TRBJ2-7, the V gene TRBV19, with D maybe TRBD1 (5 bases). This CDR3 is 14 amino acids long. Trimming took off 6 bases at V and 1 base at J, with 13 bases between the two ends. Germline V gene sequence: CDR1 LNHDA, CDR2 SQIVND (reference sequence).

V and J are TRBV12-3 or TRBV12-4 and TRBJ1-5; D call uncertain. V lost 5 bases, J lost 1 base, and 3 bases lay in between. The CDR3 contains 12 residues. CDR3 bases: TGTGCCAGCAGTCAGAGCAATCAGCCCCAGCATTTT. Amino acids: CASSQSNQPQHF.

A single count supports this clone. The V gene is TRBV5-1, the J gene TRBJ2-1, with 8 bases that match TRBD2. The length of the CDR3 is 16 residues. V shed 1 base and J 2 bases; nucleotides not matched to a gene: 5. Germline-derived CDR1 and CDR2 are SGHRS and YFSETQ. The CDR3 reads CASSLRSGGTYNEQFF. CDR3 DNA sequence: TGCGCCAGCAGCTTGCGAAGCGGGGGAACCTACAATGAGCAGTTCTTC.

The V call is TRBV14, the J call TRBJ1-4; TRBD1 matches at 7 bases. CDR3 length equals 14 residues. The trim removed 2 bases at V and 10 bases at J, leaving 7 bases unmatched. CDR1 is SGHDN and CDR2 is FVKESK in the germline V gene. CDR3: CASSQPRTGGKLFF. CDR3 sequence (DNA): TGTGCCAGCAGCCAACCGAGGACAGGCGGAAAACTGTTTTTT.

This chain joins TRBV11-3 and TRBJ2-1, with 13 bases lining up with TRBD2. The germline CDR1 and CDR2 sequences are SGHNT and YENEEA. J gave up 9 bases and V 5 bases, and 7 bases lay outside the gene matches. The CDR3 covers 15 residues. The CDR3 region has the DNA TGTGCCAGCAGCCCAAGGACTAGCGGGAGAGGTGAGCAGTTCTTC. This sequence encodes CASSPRTSGRGEQFF. Variable domain in full (rest from reference TRBV11-3 and TRBJ2-1): EAGVVQSPRYKIIEKKQPVAFWCNPISGHNTLYWYLQNLGQGPELLIRYENEEAVDDSQLPKDRFSAERLKGVDSTLKIQPAELGDSAVYLCASSPRTSGRGEQFFGPGTRLTVL.

The rearrangement uses TRBV7-9 and TRBJ1-1; possible D gene TRBD1, 5 bases. The CDR3 extends over 15 amino acids. From germline, CDR1 is SEHNR and CDR2 FQNEAQ (reference sequence). V lost 4 bases to trimming and J lost 1 base, with 13 bases between them. The CDR3, as DNA: TGTGCCAGCAGCTCTCAGGGAATTGCGAACACTGAAGCTTTCTTT. Translated: CASSSQGIANTEAFF.